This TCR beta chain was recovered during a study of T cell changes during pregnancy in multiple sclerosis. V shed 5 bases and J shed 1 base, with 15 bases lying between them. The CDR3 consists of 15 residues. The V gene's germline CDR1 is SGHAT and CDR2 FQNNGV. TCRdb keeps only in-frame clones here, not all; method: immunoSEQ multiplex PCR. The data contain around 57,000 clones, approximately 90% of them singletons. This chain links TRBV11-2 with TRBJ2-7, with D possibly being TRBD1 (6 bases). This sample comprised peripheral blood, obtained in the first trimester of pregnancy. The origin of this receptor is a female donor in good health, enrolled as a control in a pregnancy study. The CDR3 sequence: CASSLRQVISYEQYF. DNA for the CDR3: TGTGCCAGCAGCCTTCGACAGGTGATTTCCTACGAGCAGTACTTC.